The clone carrying this TCR beta chain was found many times. Its antigen is unidentified. The sample belongs to a study of response to subunit inactivated influenza vaccine. CDR1 is LNHDA, CDR2 SQIVND, per germline (reference sequence). There are 14 residues in the CDR3. The V gene lost 9 bases and the J gene lost 0 bases, with 15 bases spanning the gap. TCRdb reanalysed the RT-PCR reads using MiXCR and keeps one entry per CDR3 protein. The sample lists 450,000 to 700,000 distinct CDR3 sequences, 13% to 15% occurring once. Whole-study results and caveats: Each seasonal flu vaccination may recruit only limited new T cells, authors suggested.

The chain combines TRBV19 with TRBJ2-7; maybe TRBD1 (5 bases). The sequence derives from a man between 50 and 59 years old who received an inactivated influenza vaccine. The source was PBMCs from blood, collected less than 13 days after vaccination. CDR3 in amino acids: CASKRGPSSYEQYF. Written as DNA, the CDR3 is TGTGCCAGCAAAAGGGGCCCTAGCTCCTACGAGCAGTACTTC.